Listed here are 3 T cell receptor beta chains from one sample, sequenced in a study of T cell responses to AZD1222 COVID-19 vaccine. Some clones are missing from TCRdb's copy, which holds only in-frame ones; the method was immunoSEQ multiplex PCR. The repertoire includes 65,000 to 80,000 clones, 92% of them detected once, and approximately 6.5% sits in the top ten. The sample consisted of peripheral blood, taken on day 0 of MenACWY control vaccination. These receptor sequences come from an adult in good health.

The rearrangement links TRBV7-2 to TRBJ1-1; D remains ambiguous. Germline loops: CDR1 SGHTA, CDR2 FQGNSA. The CDR3 consists of 13 residues. V lost 3 bases, J lost 6 bases, and 11 bases lay in between. The CDR3 nucleotides are TGTGCCAGCAGCTTTTCACTAGGCGCTGAAGCTTTCTTT. Translating gives CASSFSLGAEAFF.

The V gene is TRBV21-1, the J gene TRBJ1-5; the table's D gene call, TRBD1, was not cross checked with the DNA. TRBV21-1 is an annotated pseudogene. The CDR3 has 15 amino acids. This CDR3 reads CASSKPGHSNQPQHF. The CDR3, as DNA: TGTGCCAGCAGCAAACCAGGGCATAGCAATCAGCCCCAGCATTTT.

V and J are TRBV10-3 and TRBJ2-2; D possibly corresponds to TRBD2 (7 bases). The CDR3 loop spans 14 amino acids. Per the germline V gene, CDR1 is ENHRY and CDR2 is SYGVKD. Trimming cost V 8 bases and J 5 bases, with 15 bases left between them. CDR3 protein: CAISRGADTGELFF. The CDR3 DNA reads TGTGCCATCTCACGGGGGGCAGATACCGGGGAGCTGTTTTTT.